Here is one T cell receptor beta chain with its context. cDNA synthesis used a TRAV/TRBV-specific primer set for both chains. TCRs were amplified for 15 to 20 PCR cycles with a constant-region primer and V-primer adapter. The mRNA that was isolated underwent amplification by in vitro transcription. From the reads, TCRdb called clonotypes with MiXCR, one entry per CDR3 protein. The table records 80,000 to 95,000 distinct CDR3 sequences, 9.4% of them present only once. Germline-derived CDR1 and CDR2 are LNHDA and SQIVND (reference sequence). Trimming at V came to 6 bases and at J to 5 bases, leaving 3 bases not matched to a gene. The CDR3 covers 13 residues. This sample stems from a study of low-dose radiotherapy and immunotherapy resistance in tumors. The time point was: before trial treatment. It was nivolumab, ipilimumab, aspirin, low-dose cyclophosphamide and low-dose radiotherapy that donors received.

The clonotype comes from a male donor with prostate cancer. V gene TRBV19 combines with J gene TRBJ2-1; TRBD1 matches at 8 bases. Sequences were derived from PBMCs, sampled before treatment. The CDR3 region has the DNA TGTGCCAGTAGGCAGGACAGGGACAATGAGCAGTTCTTC. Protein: CASRQDRDNEQFF. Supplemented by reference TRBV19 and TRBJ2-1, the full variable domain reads DGGITQSPKYLFRKEGQNVTLSCEQNLNHDAMYWYRQDPGQGLRLIYYSQIVNDFQKGDIAEGYSVSREKKESFPLTVTSAQKNPTAFYLCASRQDRDNEQFFGPGTRLTVL.